This T cell receptor (beta chain) was sequenced for a study of cytomegalovirus exposure and HLA in healthy donors. Of note for this clone: Its antigen is undetermined.

CDR1 is LGHNA and CDR2 is YSLEER in the germline V gene. Trimming removed 0 bases at V and 2 bases at J, with 9 bases between. The CDR3 has 15 amino acids. Primers: 60 Vbeta forward and 13 Jbeta reverse. This table comes from immunoSEQ multiplex PCR, and its TCRdb copy is limited to in-frame clones, with some not included. The table has 120,000 to 150,000 clones, 80% to 85% seen once. Study observations and caveats: HLA alleles showed associations with some 17,000 TCR beta sequences in a later analysis, at a 0.05 false discovery rate. Among TCR beta chains, those listed as cytomegalovirus-associated numbered under 200. In vitro assays verified that three CMV-associated chains recognized CMV antigens specifically.

The V and J genes are TRBV4-3 and TRBJ2-3; D is possibly TRBD2 (5 bases). The sample consisted of PBMCs. This TCR was sampled from a woman aged 25 to 39 in good health and CMV-seronegative. CDR3 nucleotide sequence: TGCGCCAGCAGCCAAGAGAAGCGGACCACAGATACGCAGTATTTT. Amino acid sequence: CASSQEKRTTDTQYF.